This T cell receptor beta chain was retrieved from a study of blood T cell repertoires in COVID-19. Background on the study: Some COVID-19 samples were acute and others convalescent; all came from the United States, Italy and Spain.

J lost 4 bases, V lost 4 bases, and 3 bases had no gene match. The CDR3 contains 14 residues. CDR1 is SGHRS, CDR2 YFSETQ, per germline. As originally analysed: Nucleated cell number was recorded as an estimate derived from reference gene primer amplification. Profiled with immunoSEQ multiplex PCR; TCRdb holds only in-frame clones, not every one. V, J and clone size are those of that table, while D and trimming were read from the DNA. The sample records fewer than 300,000 clones, more than 65% being singletons. This TCR was sampled from a person aged 65-85 years with COVID-19, enrolled during active disease. The specimen sequenced was peripheral blood. The genes are TRBV5-1 and TRBJ1-2, with TRBD1 matching 11 bases. CDR3: CASSPGQGVYGYTF. The CDR3 DNA follows: TGCGCCAGCAGCCCGGGACAGGGGGTCTATGGCTACACCTTC.